This T cell receptor beta chain stems from a study of Ad26.COV2.S vaccination and SARS-CoV-2 variants. Study information: Enrolled in COV1001, the donor was in the Ad26.COV2.S trial arm, which received the vaccine.

V was pared by 4 bases and J by 6 bases, with 12 bases between. This CDR3 has 13 residues. CDR1 SGHNT and CDR2 YYREEE come from the germline V gene (reference sequence). Regarding treatment: around 19 received Ad26.COV2.S at low or high dose, single or two shots; about 5 received placebo; per-sample allocation not given. Collection of samples fell on day 63 after the first vaccine or placebo injection. Assay used: immunoSEQ multiplex PCR; TCRdb lists only in-frame clones, some missing. The sample contains fewer than 500,000 clones, roughly 89% of which appear only once. The sequence was collected from a person aged 18-65 years who received the Ad26.COV2.S COVID-19 vaccine or a placebo. The rearrangement uses TRBV5-4 and TRBJ2-3; TRBD1 or TRBD2 may be the D gene (6 bases each). The specimen was peripheral blood, collected in a trial of Ad26.COV2.S vaccine versus placebo. The CDR3 nucleotides are TGTGCCAGCAGCCCGAGGGGGGCGGATACGCAGTATTTT. This translates into CASSPRGADTQYF.